This T cell receptor (beta chain) was captured in a study of T cells in Graves' hyperthyroidism and ophthalmopathy. Across the whole study: Blood was drawn when the patient was first diagnosed and still untreated.

CDR3 length: 13 amino acids. Germline CDR1 reads DFQATT; CDR2 reads SNEGSKA (reference sequence). V trimming: 2 bases; J trimming: 3 bases; junction bases outside the gene matches: 3. Authors of the study amplified TCR beta CDR3 regions from RNA transcripts. HTBI primers drove first-round RT-PCR of the TCR CDR3. TCRdb re-called the multiplex PCR reads through MiXCR, storing one row per CDR3 protein. The sample records about 210,000 distinct CDR3 sequences, 17% being singletons. This clonotype showed up many times. The receptor was isolated from a man aged 50 or older with Graves' hyperthyroidism. Sequencing was done on a sample of blood. The chain carries TRBV20-1 and TRBJ2-7; 8 bases agree with TRBD1. The DNA of the CDR3 is TGCAGTGCTAGAACGGGGACAGGCTACGAGCAGTACTTC. This codes for CSARTGTGYEQYF.